This T cell receptor beta chain was captured by sequencing in a study of cytomegalovirus exposure and HLA in healthy donors. Whole-study results and caveats: In an earlier analysis, about 87% or about 30%: the productive usage of most TCR beta V segments.

PCR used 60 Vbeta primers and 13 Jbeta primers. Clones were read by immunoSEQ multiplex PCR, and TCRdb kept only the in-frame ones, dropping some. Of 150,000 or so clones in the sample, around 76% are singletons; the top ten hold about 1%. This CDR3 contains 16 residues. With 1 base clipped from V and 10 bases from J, the junction kept 12 bases outside the gene matches. Germline lookup yields CDR1 SGHVS and CDR2 FNYEAQ. Concerning this clone itself: Its antigen is unknown.

V is TRBV7-6 and J is TRBJ2-2, with 7 positions matching TRBD2. This TCR derives from a woman in her thirties or forties in good health and CMV-seronegative. Sequenced: PBMCs. The DNA for the CDR3 is TGTGCCAGCAGCTTAGGGACCGCTAGCGGAGTGGAGGAGCTGTTTTTT. Translating it yields CASSLGTASGVEELFF. Looking up the rest from reference TRBV7-6 and TRBJ2-2 gives the full variable domain: GAGVSQSPRYKVTKRGQDVALRCDPISGHVSLYWYRQALGQGPEFLTYFNYEAQQDKSGLPNDRFSAERPEGSISTLTIQRTEQRDSAMYRCASSLGTASGVEELFFGEGSRLTVL.